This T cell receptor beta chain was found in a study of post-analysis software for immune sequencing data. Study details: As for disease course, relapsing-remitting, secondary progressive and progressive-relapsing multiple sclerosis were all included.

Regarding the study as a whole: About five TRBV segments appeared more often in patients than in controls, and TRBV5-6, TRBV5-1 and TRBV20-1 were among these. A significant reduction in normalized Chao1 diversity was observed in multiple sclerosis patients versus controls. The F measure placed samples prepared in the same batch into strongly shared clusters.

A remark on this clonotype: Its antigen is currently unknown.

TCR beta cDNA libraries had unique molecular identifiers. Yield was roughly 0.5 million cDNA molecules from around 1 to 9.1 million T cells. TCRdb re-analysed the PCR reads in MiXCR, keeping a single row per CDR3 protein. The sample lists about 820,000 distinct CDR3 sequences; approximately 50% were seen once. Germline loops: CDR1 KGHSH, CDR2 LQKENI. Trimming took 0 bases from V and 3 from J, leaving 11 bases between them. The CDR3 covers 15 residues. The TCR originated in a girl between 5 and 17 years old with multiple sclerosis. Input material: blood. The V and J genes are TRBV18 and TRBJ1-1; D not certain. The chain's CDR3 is CASSPPSGSDTEAFF. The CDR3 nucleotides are TGTGCCAGCTCACCACCGTCGGGATCGGACACTGAAGCTTTCTTT.